Presented here are 5 T cell receptor beta chains from one specimen sequenced in a study of OX40 agonist ivuxolimab in advanced cancers. Clones were sequenced by immunoSEQ multiplex PCR, and TCRdb holds only the in-frame ones, with some missing. The top ten hold approximately 5% of the sample, which has more than 70,000 clones, roughly four fifths seen once. This material consisted of CD4+ or CD8+ T cells sorted from blood, taken in a trial of the OX40 agonist ivuxolimab. Source of these receptors: an adult with an advanced solid tumor such as melanoma, head and neck, liver or kidney cancer.

This clone was seen just once. The gene calls are TRBV4-2 and TRBJ1-2; the D is unclear. Trimming took off 2 bases at V and 5 bases at J, with 9 bases between the two ends. Germline CDR1 is LGHNA and CDR2 is YNFKEQ. The CDR3 runs 13 residues. CDR3 nucleotide sequence: TGTGCCAGCAGCCAACCTACACCGTATGGCTACACCTTC. This encodes CASSQPTPYGYTF.

V gene TRBV5-1 combines with J gene TRBJ2-5; 12 bases map to TRBD2. Germline CDR1 SGHRS, CDR2 YFSETQ. With V trimmed by 0 bases and J by 4 bases, 1 base remained unmatched. The CDR3 totals 15 residues. CDR3 amino acids: CASSLGTSGIETQYF. The CDR3 DNA is TGCGCCAGCAGCTTGGGGACTAGCGGGATAGAGACCCAGTACTTC.

This chain links TRBV5-6 with TRBJ2-7; TRBD1 matches 10 bases. From germline, CDR1 is SGHDT and CDR2 YYEEEE. The CDR3 extends over 12 amino acids. Unmatched junction bases numbered 7, after V lost 5 bases and J lost 11 bases. The CDR3 DNA reads as TGTGCCAGCAGATTGACAGGGGGCTTGGAGTACTTC. This gives the protein CASRLTGGLEYF. Supplemented by reference TRBV5-6 and TRBJ2-7, the full variable domain reads DAGVTQSPTHLIKTRGQQVTLRCSPKSGHDTVSWYQQALGQGPQFIFQYYEEEERQRGNFPDRFSGHQFPNYSSELNVNALLLGDSALYLCASRLTGGLEYFGPGTRLTVT.

The V call is TRBV5-1, the J call TRBJ2-2; D is possibly TRBD2 (6 bases). V was clipped by 0 bases and J by 4 bases, with 13 bases between them. The CDR3 consists of 16 residues. The germline CDR1 and CDR2 sequences are SGHRS and YFSETQ. This CDR3 is CASSLEGAGTTGELFF. The CDR3 DNA follows: TGCGCCAGCAGCTTGGAAGGGGCGGGAACCACCGGGGAGCTGTTTTTT.

The genes are TRBV27 and TRBJ2-5; the D is unclear. The V end lost 5 bases, the J end lost 11 bases, and 24 bases lay between the germline ends. This CDR3 spans 15 amino acids. Germline values: CDR1 MNHEY, CDR2 SMNVEV (reference sequence). CDR3 DNA sequence: TGTGCCAGCAGTATTCCAGGCGCCTCCTTAATTCGGCAGTACTTC. It translates to CASSIPGASLIRQYF.